One sample yielded the 17 T cell receptor beta chains listed below, sequenced in a study of OX40 agonist ivuxolimab in advanced cancers. TCRdb's table, derived via immunoSEQ multiplex PCR, lists solely in-frame clones and lacks some. The sample lists approximately 30,000 clones; more than 75% were seen once. This specimen consisted of CD4+ or CD8+ T cells sorted from blood, obtained in a trial of the OX40 agonist ivuxolimab. These receptors were taken from an adult with an advanced solid tumor such as melanoma, head and neck, liver or kidney cancer.

This clone showed up just once. This chain joins TRBV5-6 and TRBJ1-6; a weak D match, TRBD1 (5 bases). Trimming cost V 0 bases and J 7 bases, with 14 bases left between them. Germline V gives CDR1 SGHDT, CDR2 YYEEEE. The CDR3 runs 16 residues. The CDR3 bases are TGTGCCAGCAGCTTGGACCAAGCAGGGAAAAATTCACCCCTCCACTTT. It translates to CASSLDQAGKNSPLHF. Variable domain in full (rest from reference TRBV5-6 and TRBJ1-6): DAGVTQSPTHLIKTRGQQVTLRCSPKSGHDTVSWYQQALGQGPQFIFQYYEEEERQRGNFPDRFSGHQFPNYSSELNVNALLLGDSALYLCASSLDQAGKNSPLHFGNGTRLTVT.

The V call is TRBV27, the J call TRBJ1-4, with D hard to call. Trimming took off 5 bases at V and 8 bases at J, with 18 bases between the two ends. The CDR3 has 15 residues. The V gene's germline CDR1 is MNHEY and CDR2 SMNVEV (reference sequence). The CDR3 region has the DNA TGTGCCAGCAGTCCGTTCTCCAGATTACTAGAAAAACTGTTTTTT. Translating it yields CASSPFSRLLEKLFF.

The genes are TRBV13 and TRBJ2-7; possible D gene TRBD1, 5 bases. V was trimmed by 0 bases and J by 6 bases, leaving 15 bases between them. CDR3 length equals 15 residues. Germline V gives CDR1 PRHDT, CDR2 FYEKMQ (reference sequence). The chain's CDR3 is CASSLGLGATPEQYF. As DNA, the CDR3 is TGTGCCAGCAGCTTAGGCCTAGGGGCAACGCCCGAGCAGTACTTC. The full variable domain, with the rest looked up from reference TRBV13 and TRBJ2-7, is AAGVIQSPRHLIKEKRETATLKCYPIPRHDTVYWYQQGPGQDPQFLISFYEKMQSDKGSIPDRFSAQQFSDYHSELNMSSLELGDSALYFCASSLGLGATPEQYFGPGTRLTVT.

The chain carries TRBV13 and TRBJ2-5; tentatively, D is TRBD2 (5 bases). The CDR3 sequence is 14 residues long. V gave up 3 bases and J gave up 6 bases, with 14 bases separating them. From germline, CDR1 is PRHDT and CDR2 FYEKMQ (reference sequence). CDR3 in amino acids: CASSFGRGSKTQYF. The CDR3 coding sequence is TGTGCCAGCAGCTTCGGCCGGGGTAGCAAGACCCAGTACTTC. Variable domain in full (rest from reference TRBV13 and TRBJ2-5): AAGVIQSPRHLIKEKRETATLKCYPIPRHDTVYWYQQGPGQDPQFLISFYEKMQSDKGSIPDRFSAQQFSDYHSELNMSSLELGDSALYFCASSFGRGSKTQYFGPGTRLLVL.

This chain uses TRBV2 with TRBJ1-1; D uncertain. This CDR3 has 11 residues. Germline V gene sequence: CDR1 SNHLY, CDR2 FYNNEI. Deletions cut 5 bases from V and 5 bases from J, with 6 bases between. The CDR3 sequence is CASSLGTEAFF. Here the CDR3 DNA reads TGTGCCAGCAGTCTGGGGACTGAAGCTTTCTTT.

The V gene is TRBV4-2, the J gene TRBJ2-5; 7 bases map to TRBD1. The germline V gene encodes CDR1 LGHNA and CDR2 YNFKEQ. The CDR3 sequence is 15 residues long. Trimming removed 1 base from V and 3 bases from J; junction bases left unmatched: 5. The CDR3 sequence: CASSQGSQGKETQYF. For the CDR3, the DNA is TGTGCCAGCAGCCAAGGCTCACAGGGGAAAGAGACCCAGTACTTC.

V and J are TRBV4-1 and TRBJ2-7; 7 positions agree with TRBD2. The trim removed 0 bases at V and 3 bases at J, leaving 5 bases unmatched. The CDR3 covers 15 residues. The germline gives CDR1 MGHRA, CDR2 YSYEKL. The CDR3 protein is CASSQDRASGYEQYF. DNA of the CDR3: TGCGCCAGCAGCCAAGACCGGGCTAGCGGCTACGAGCAGTACTTC.

The chain links TRBV11-3 to TRBJ2-1; no clear D gene. Trimming cost V 2 bases and J 6 bases, with 5 bases left between them. CDR3 size: 12 residues. CDR1 is SGHNT and CDR2 is YENEEA in the germline V gene. CDR3 sequence: CASSLTSNEQFF. The CDR3 DNA sequence: TGTGCCAGCAGCTTAACGAGCAATGAGCAGTTCTTC.

This rearrangement joins TRBV2 to TRBJ2-7; D is undetermined. V gave up 0 bases and J gave up 4 bases, with 7 bases separating them. The germline V gene has CDR1 SNHLY and CDR2 FYNNEI. The CDR3 has 13 amino acids. The CDR3 here is CASSEAPLYEQYF. In DNA form, the CDR3 reads TGTGCCAGCAGTGAAGCACCTCTTTACGAGCAGTACTTC.

V usage is TRBV7-9 and J usage is TRBJ2-2; no firm D call. The CDR3 spans 14 residues. Germline loops: CDR1 SEHNR, CDR2 FQNEAQ (reference sequence). Trimming took 5 bases from V and 1 from J, leaving 8 bases between them. The CDR3 spells CASSGGKNTGELFF. For the CDR3, the DNA is TGTGCCAGCAGCGGCGGAAAGAACACCGGGGAGCTGTTTTTT.

The CDR3 here is CASSTMQLLGFYEQYF. Written as DNA, the CDR3 is TGTGCCAGCAGTACCATGCAGCTTTTAGGCTTTTACGAGCAGTACTTC. V is TRBV28 and J is TRBJ2-7; D gene unclear. Germline CDR1 and CDR2: MDHEN and SYDVKM. V lost 5 bases to trimming and J lost 4 bases, with 21 bases between them. The length of the CDR3 is 16 residues.

V is TRBV4-3 and J is TRBJ2-3; D is possibly TRBD2 (6 bases). The length of the CDR3 is 18 residues. The germline V gene has CDR1 LGHNA and CDR2 YSLEER. V lost 2 bases to trimming and J lost 0 bases, with 18 bases between them. The CDR3 DNA sequence: TGCGCCAGCAGCCAATTTGGGCTAGCGCGAGAAAGCACAGATACGCAGTATTTT. It codes for CASSQFGLARESTDTQYF.

J is TRBJ2-7 and V is TRBV28; the match to TRBD2 covers 10 bases. The CDR3 is made up of 16 amino acids. Germline trimming cut 11 bases from V and 4 bases from J; bases unmatched to any gene: 17. Germline CDR1 reads MDHEN; CDR2 reads SYDVKM. The CDR3 protein is CASKREGLAGMYEQYF. The CDR3 DNA reads TGTGCCTCGAAGCGGGAGGGCCTTGCCGGTATGTACGAGCAGTACTTC.

The gene calls are TRBV28 and TRBJ2-2; 7 bases map to TRBD1. The CDR3 covers 15 residues. Germline trimming cut 6 bases from V and 1 base from J; bases unmatched to any gene: 5. Germline CDR1 is MDHEN and CDR2 is SYDVKM. The chain's CDR3 is CASRPGTENTGELFF. CDR3 in DNA: TGTGCCAGCAGGCCCGGGACAGAGAACACCGGGGAGCTGTTTTTT.

The V call is TRBV19, the J call TRBJ1-5; the D gene is possibly TRBD1 (6 bases). This CDR3 region has 13 residues. Deletions cut 5 bases from V and 6 bases from J, with 11 bases between. The germline V gene encodes CDR1 LNHDA and CDR2 SQIVND (reference sequence). This CDR3 is CASSLQGFQPQHF. For the CDR3, the DNA is TGTGCCAGTAGTCTCCAGGGGTTTCAGCCCCAGCATTTT.

This chain connects TRBV19 to TRBJ2-3, with D possibly being TRBD2 (6 bases). CDR1 and CDR2 from the germline V gene are LNHDA and SQIVND (reference sequence). Trimming cost V 3 bases and J 6 bases, with 16 bases left between them. The CDR3 totals 15 residues. This chain's CDR3 is CASSIGDSATDTQYF. The CDR3 DNA reads TGTGCCAGTAGTATTGGGGACTCCGCGACGGATACGCAGTATTTT. Filled out from reference TRBV19 and TRBJ2-3, the complete variable domain reads DGGITQSPKYLFRKEGQNVTLSCEQNLNHDAMYWYRQDPGQGLRLIYYSQIVNDFQKGDIAEGYSVSREKKESFPLTVTSAQKNPTAFYLCASSIGDSATDTQYFGPGTRLTVL.

This clone appeared once. This chain connects TRBV13 to TRBJ2-3, with 8 bases matching TRBD2. Trimming cost V 2 bases and J 6 bases; bases outside gene matches: 10. From germline, CDR1 is PRHDT and CDR2 FYEKMQ (reference sequence). The CDR3 has 16 amino acids. The CDR3 loop is CASSLSTSGKRDTQYF. CDR3 DNA: TGTGCCAGCAGCTTAAGTACTAGCGGAAAGCGGGATACGCAGTATTTT. Together with reference TRBV13 and TRBJ2-3, the CDR3 gives the full variable domain: AAGVIQSPRHLIKEKRETATLKCYPIPRHDTVYWYQQGPGQDPQFLISFYEKMQSDKGSIPDRFSAQQFSDYHSELNMSSLELGDSALYFCASSLSTSGKRDTQYFGPGTRLTVL.